A single sample is the source of the 17 T cell receptor beta chains below, sequenced in a study of CD4 T cells in relation to SARS-CoV-2 and coronaviruses. Data came from immunoSEQ multiplex PCR; TCRdb stores just in-frame clones and leaves some out. The sample gives approximately 36,000 clones, 70% to 85% of which show up once; 6% to 8% is in the top ten. Their antigens remain unidentified. The sequencing sample was made of naive CD4+ T cells from PBMCs, cultured in vitro. Described subset: naive CD4+ T cells isolated by negative enrichment. The receptors were sampled from an adult with COVID-19.

V is TRBV2 and J is TRBJ2-7; 11 bases align to TRBD1. CDR3 length equals 15 residues. Germline CDR1 reads SNHLY; CDR2 reads FYNNEI. Trimming removed 5 bases from V and 3 bases from J; junction bases left unmatched: 6. CDR3 coding DNA: TGTGCCAGCAGTCCGGGACAGGGGGGTTACTACGAGCAGTACTTC. This codes for CASSPGQGGYYEQYF. The entire variable domain, with the rest obtained from reference TRBV2 and TRBJ2-7, is as follows: EPEVTQTPSHQVTQMGQEVILRCVPISNHLYFYWYRQILGQKVEFLVSFYNNEISEKSEIFDDQFSVERPDGSNFTLKIRSTKLEDSAMYFCASSPGQGGYYEQYFGPGTRLTVT.

The chain links TRBV19 to TRBJ2-1, with 7 positions matching TRBD1. CDR3 length: 17 residues. V gave up 5 bases and J gave up 0 bases; unmatched junction bases: 10. Germline values: CDR1 LNHDA, CDR2 SQIVND (reference sequence). This CDR3 is CASSLTSGTDSYNEQFF. For the CDR3, the DNA is TGTGCCAGTAGTTTGACCTCCGGGACAGACTCCTACAATGAGCAGTTCTTC.

This clone has just a few counts. The chain links TRBV30 to TRBJ1-1; tentatively, D is TRBD1 (5 bases). The germline V gene has CDR1 GTSNPN and CDR2 SVGIG (reference sequence). The CDR3 runs 13 residues. V dropped 5 bases and J dropped 2 bases, with 12 bases sitting between them. CDR3 nucleotides: TGTGCCTGGGGTATCGGGGCTAACACTGAAGCTTTCTTT. Translating gives CAWGIGANTEAFF.

This clone was seen a handful of times. The rearrangement uses TRBV4-2 and TRBJ1-2; D uncertain. Germline CDR1 and CDR2: LGHNA and YNFKEQ. The V end lost 0 bases, the J end lost 2 bases, and 7 bases lay between the germline ends. The CDR3 runs 14 residues. Written as DNA, the CDR3 is TGTGCCAGCAGCCAAGATTTAAACAACTATGGCTACACCTTC. Translating gives CASSQDLNNYGYTF.

This clone was observed once. The chain recombines TRBV7-2 with TRBJ1-3; no firm D call. The CDR3 has 12 residues. In germline, CDR1 is SGHTA, CDR2 FQGNSA. The germline V and J ends were trimmed by 6 bases and 4 bases, with 7 bases remaining between them. CDR3 nucleotide sequence: TGTGCCAGCAGGAGAGGAGGAAACACCATATATTTT. Protein: CASRRGGNTIYF.

The V call is TRBV2, the J call TRBJ1-5; D unclear. The CDR3 is 13 residues long. Germline V CDR1 and CDR2: SNHLY, FYNNEI. The V and J ends lost 4 bases and 3 bases respectively, with 7 bases between them. The CDR3 reads CASSAGVNQPQHF. In DNA form, the CDR3 reads TGTGCCAGCAGTGCGGGTGTCAATCAGCCCCAGCATTTT.

The rearrangement uses TRBV20-1 and TRBJ2-1; D is ambiguous. Germline V gene data show CDR1 as DFQATT and CDR2 as SNEGSKA (reference sequence). The CDR3 length is 10 residues. The V gene lost 6 bases and the J gene lost 6 bases, with 6 bases spanning the gap. CDR3 nucleotide sequence: TGCAGTGCCTACGCCAATGAGCAGTTCTTC. It is translated as CSAYANEQFF.

The chain uses TRBV3-1 (or the pseudogene TRBV3-2) and TRBJ1-4, with 7 bases matching TRBD1. The CDR3 extends over 15 amino acids. The germline V gene encodes CDR1 LGHDT and CDR2 YNNKEL (reference sequence). With 0 bases clipped from V and 6 bases from J, the junction kept 4 bases outside the gene matches. The CDR3 DNA reads TGTGCCAGCAGCCAAGACCCAGGGGGTGATGAAAAACTGTTTTTT. Protein: CASSQDPGGDEKLFF.

The CDR3 is CASSLFGHRKGMNTEAFF. DNA for the CDR3: TGTGCCAGCAGTTTATTTGGCCACAGGAAGGGGATGAACACTGAAGCTTTCTTT. The genes are TRBV28 and TRBJ1-1; D possibly corresponds to TRBD1 (5 bases). Germline V lookup: CDR1 MDHEN, CDR2 SYDVKM. The V end was cut by 1 base, the J end by 0 bases, with 18 bases between. This CDR3 contains 18 residues.

CDR3 in amino acids: CASSQQELQETQYF. The CDR3 coding sequence is TGCGCCAGCAGCCAACAAGAACTTCAAGAGACCCAGTACTTC. The chain links TRBV4-1 to TRBJ2-5, with no clear D. The CDR3 sequence is 14 residues long. Germline V CDR1 and CDR2: MGHRA, YSYEKL. The germline V and J ends were trimmed by 2 bases and 2 bases, with 9 bases remaining between them.

A single count supports this clone. The chain joins TRBV20-1 to TRBJ2-5; D call uncertain. This CDR3 spans 10 amino acids. The germline gives CDR1 DFQATT, CDR2 SNEGSKA (reference sequence). CDR3 in DNA: TGCAGCTTCGATCAAGAGACCCAGTACTTC. It encodes CSFDQETQYF.

The chain joins TRBV18 to TRBJ1-4; D is ambiguous. The germline V gene has CDR1 KGHSH and CDR2 LQKENI. The CDR3 sequence is 12 residues long. Trimming pared 3 bases from V and 5 bases from J, leaving 4 bases between. CDR3 nucleotides: TGTGCCAGCTCACCGAGGAATGAAAAACTGTTTTTT. Its translation is CASSPRNEKLFF.

V and J are TRBV6-5 and TRBJ2-1; D unclear. Germline loops: CDR1 MNHEY, CDR2 SVGAGI. The CDR3 is 11 amino acids. V was pared by 7 bases and J by 5 bases, with 6 bases between. The CDR3 coding sequence is TGTGCCAGCACTCGGGACAATGAGCAGTTCTTC. This sequence encodes CASTRDNEQFF.

The chain uses TRBV6-6 and TRBJ2-7; possible D gene TRBD2, 5 bases. Looked up from germline, CDR1 is MNHNY and CDR2 is SVGAGI (reference sequence). This CDR3 spans 16 amino acids. Trimming took off 2 bases at V and 0 bases at J, with 14 bases between the two ends. This CDR3 reads CASSYSGPAGSYEQYF. In DNA form, the CDR3 reads TGTGCCAGCAGTTACAGTGGACCCGCGGGCTCCTACGAGCAGTACTTC.

The chain is built from TRBV13 and TRBJ2-7; D call uncertain. Germline V gene sequence: CDR1 PRHDT, CDR2 FYEKMQ (reference sequence). The CDR3 length is 13 residues. Trimming took off 6 bases at V and 0 bases at J, with 9 bases between the two ends. CDR3 residues: CASSPANSYEQYF. The DNA for the CDR3 is TGTGCCAGCAGTCCTGCGAACTCCTACGAGCAGTACTTC.

This chain joins TRBV27 and TRBJ2-3; unclear D gene. V lost 4 bases and J lost 0, with 11 bases in between. Germline CDR1 is MNHEY and CDR2 is SMNVEV (reference sequence). This CDR3 region has 15 residues. The CDR3 DNA reads TGTGCCAGCAGTTACGGCCAGACTAGCACAGATACGCAGTATTTT. Protein product: CASSYGQTSTDTQYF.

The rearrangement joins TRBV9 to TRBJ2-2; 10 positions match TRBD1. The trim removed 1 base at V and 3 bases at J, leaving 9 bases unmatched. The CDR3 runs 18 residues. CDR1 SGDLS and CDR2 YYNGEE come from the germline V gene. CDR3 amino acids: CASSVKTGTGVYTGELFF. The CDR3 nucleotides are TGTGCCAGCAGCGTAAAAACCGGGACAGGGGTTTACACCGGGGAGCTGTTTTTT.